The T cell receptor (beta chain) described here comes from a study of blood T cell repertoires in COVID-19. This clone was picked up one time. This CDR3 comprises 12 residues. The V end was cut by 4 bases, the J end by 4 bases, with 9 bases between. CDR1 is SGHDT and CDR2 is YYEEEE in the germline V gene. This table comes from immunoSEQ multiplex PCR, and its TCRdb copy is limited to in-frame clones, with some not included. Of about 200,000 clones in the sample, roughly 80% were seen once. The sequence was obtained from a woman aged 60-75 years with acute COVID-19. Sequencing was done on a sample of PBMCs or T cells enriched from blood (not recorded which). This chain uses TRBV5-6 with TRBJ2-7; perhaps TRBD2 as D (5 bases). The CDR3, as DNA: TGTGCCAGCAGCCTATCGGGGTACGAGCAGTACTTC. It specifies CASSLSGYEQYF.